Below, 27 T cell receptor beta chains from the same sample are listed, as sequenced in a study of glioma-infiltrating T cells. Using RNA template, CDR3s of TCR alpha and beta were amplified with iRepertoire arm-PCR. A single record per CDR3 protein comes from TCRdb applying MiXCR to the multiplex PCR reads. This sample has more than 110,000 distinct CDR3 sequences, with about two fifths found just once. The source material was glioma tissue, nonneoplastic brain tissue, or PBMCs (not recorded which). Every receptor here comes from a human donor with low-grade glioma or glioblastoma, undergoing nonglioma brain surgery, or in good health (not recorded which).

The chain is built from TRBV20-1 and TRBJ2-7, with 8 positions matching TRBD2. V was clipped by 0 bases and J by 2 bases; unmatched bases: 12. Germline V lookup: CDR1 DFQATT, CDR2 SNEGSKA (reference sequence). This CDR3 is 17 amino acids long. The CDR3, as DNA: TGCAGTGCTAGAGATCTGTTTGGGAGCGGGGGCACCTACGAGCAGTACTTC. It specifies CSARDLFGSGGTYEQYF.

The chain combines TRBV20-1 with TRBJ1-1; maybe TRBD1 (5 bases). Deletions cut 0 bases from V and 3 bases from J, with 11 bases between. Per the germline V gene, CDR1 is DFQATT and CDR2 is SNEGSKA (reference sequence). This CDR3 spans 14 amino acids. CDR3 in DNA: TGCAGTGCTAGAGATTGGAGGGACGACACTGAAGCTTTCTTT. Its translation: CSARDWRDDTEAFF.

The chain couples TRBV4-2 to TRBJ1-6, with D unresolved. Per the germline V gene, CDR1 is LGHNA and CDR2 is YNFKEQ. Trimming removed 7 bases at V and 6 bases at J, with 10 bases between. The CDR3 has 13 residues. CDR3 loop: CASNPIPNSPLHF. The CDR3 DNA reads as TGTGCCAGCAACCCCATTCCTAATTCACCCCTCCACTTT.

J is TRBJ1-5 and V is TRBV6-1; D remains ambiguous. The CDR3 extends over 14 amino acids. V shed 9 bases and J shed 2 bases, with 14 bases lying between them. Germline CDR1 and CDR2: MNHNS and SASEGT. CDR3 residues: CAREKSYGNQPQHF. The CDR3 DNA is TGTGCCAGAGAAAAGTCGTATGGCAATCAGCCCCAGCATTTT.

CDR3 sequence reads: CASNTHTKNTEAFF. As DNA, the CDR3 is TGTGCCAGCAATACACATACTAAGAACACTGAAGCTTTCTTT. The V call is TRBV7-9, the J call TRBJ1-1; no clear D. The V end was cut by 7 bases, the J end by 1 base, with 13 bases between. The V gene's germline CDR1 is SEHNR and CDR2 FQNEAQ (reference sequence). The CDR3 runs to 14 residues.

Regarding this clonotype: At one of its ends the junction is not consistent with the germline gene, which may arise from a read error. The CDR3 region has the DNA TGTGCCATCATTGAGTCGATGGTTTCCTACGAGCAGTACTTC. Amino acids: CAIIESMVSYEQYF. The gene calls are TRBV10-3 and TRBJ2-7; D gene ambiguous. Germline V gene lookup returns CDR1 ENHRY and CDR2 SYGVKD. The length of the CDR3 is 14 residues.

V gene TRBV6-6 combines with J gene TRBJ1-3; D call uncertain. Germline CDR1 and CDR2: MNHNY and SVGAGI (reference sequence). The V gene lost 2 bases and the J gene lost 2 bases, with 4 bases spanning the gap. The CDR3 has 13 amino acids. The chain's CDR3 is CASSYNTGNTIYF. CDR3 bases: TGTGCCAGCAGTTACAACACTGGAAACACCATATATTTT.

The chain recombines TRBV4-2 with TRBJ1-1; D is perhaps TRBD1 (6 bases). Germline V gene sequence: CDR1 LGHNA, CDR2 YNFKEQ. V lost 0 bases and J lost 1, with 24 bases in between. CDR3 length equals 20 residues. This CDR3 reads CASSQEPDTGARTGNTEAFF. Written as DNA, the CDR3 is TGTGCCAGCAGCCAAGAACCCGATACGGGGGCAAGAACTGGGAACACTGAAGCTTTCTTT.

This chain links TRBV20-1 with TRBJ1-1; D ambiguous. V lost 6 bases to trimming and J lost 4 bases, with 24 bases between them. The CDR3 has 16 residues. Per the germline V gene, CDR1 is DFQATT and CDR2 is SNEGSKA (reference sequence). CDR3 sequence reads: CSAVMLGGGLSTEAFF. The CDR3 nucleotides are TGCAGTGCCGTAATGCTTGGAGGAGGTTTGAGCACTGAAGCTTTCTTT.

The rearrangement links TRBV20-1 to TRBJ2-1; D remains unclear. CDR1 is DFQATT and CDR2 is SNEGSKA in the germline V gene (reference sequence). V was clipped by 0 bases and J by 6 bases, with 12 bases between them. The CDR3 length is 14 residues. This CDR3 reads CSARDSPPSNEQFF. CDR3 coding DNA: TGCAGTGCTAGAGATTCCCCACCCAGCAATGAGCAGTTCTTC.

This clonotype was found a few times. The V gene is TRBV6-1, the J gene TRBJ1-5; TRBD1 matches 7 bases. Germline V gene sequence: CDR1 MNHNS, CDR2 SASEGT. There are 17 residues in the CDR3. Trimming took 4 bases from V and 3 from J; bases not matched to a gene: 12. The CDR3 here is CASSGYRGQGVNQPQHF. For the CDR3, the DNA is TGTGCCAGCAGTGGGTACAGGGGTCAGGGTGTCAATCAGCCCCAGCATTTT.

This clonotype was recorded a few times. The V gene is TRBV10-3, the J gene TRBJ1-1; 7 positions match TRBD1. The junction had 10 bases not matched to a gene; V was cut back by 10 bases and J by 5 bases. Germline CDR1 is ENHRY and CDR2 is SYGVKD. The CDR3 is made up of 13 amino acids. CDR3 DNA: TGTGCCACGGCTCAGGGGGGATCAACTGAAGCTTTCTTT. It specifies CATAQGGSTEAFF.

This sequence joins TRBV20-1 and TRBJ2-3; D tentatively reads TRBD1 or TRBD2 (6 bases each). From germline, CDR1 is DFQATT and CDR2 SNEGSKA (reference sequence). With 4 bases removed from V and 6 bases from J, the gap between germline ends came to 20 bases. This CDR3 spans 15 amino acids. CDR3 protein: CSANPVEGEADTQYF. The CDR3 nucleotides are TGCAGTGCTAACCCAGTCGAGGGGGAGGCCGATACGCAGTATTTT.

In its sample, this clonotype was seen a few times. The chain has TRBV20-1 and TRBJ2-3, with D possibly called TRBD1 or TRBD2 (6 bases each). The CDR3 runs to 14 residues. V lost 3 bases and J 2 bases, leaving 12 bases between the germline ends. CDR1 is DFQATT and CDR2 is SNEGSKA in the germline V gene (reference sequence). CDR3 loop: CSARARGLTDTQYF. The CDR3 region has the DNA TGCAGTGCTAGGGCCCGGGGGCTCACAGATACGCAGTATTTT.

This clonotype appeared a few times. The chain couples TRBV7-2 to TRBJ2-7, with TRBD1 matching 10 bases. The CDR3 runs to 13 residues. Germline V lookup: CDR1 SGHTA, CDR2 FQGNSA. Trimming at V came to 5 bases and at J to 5 bases, leaving 3 bases not matched to a gene. CDR3 coding DNA: TGTGCCAGCAGCGACAGGGGGCTAAACGAGCAGTACTTC. Its translation is CASSDRGLNEQYF.

This clonotype showed up just a few times. The chain has TRBV27 and TRBJ2-2; 9 positions match TRBD1. Germline CDR1 is MNHEY and CDR2 is SMNVEV (reference sequence). With 6 bases clipped from V and 6 bases from J, the junction kept 8 bases outside the gene matches. This CDR3 comprises 15 residues. Written as DNA, the CDR3 is TGTGCCAGCAGGCCGGGACAGGGAGTGGCCGGGGAGCTGTTTTTT. As protein: CASRPGQGVAGELFF.

The rearrangement links TRBV12-3 or TRBV12-4 to TRBJ1-1; D might be TRBD1 (5 bases). V was shortened by 7 bases and J by 3 bases, with 9 bases between the two germline ends. The CDR3 is 12 residues long. The DNA for the CDR3 is TGTGCCAGCACCCGGGGGGACACTGAAGCTTTCTTT. Its translation: CASTRGDTEAFF.

This clonotype was seen more than once but under ten times. This chain's CDR3 is CASTKTVHGYTF. In DNA form, the CDR3 reads TGTGCCAGCACCAAAACCGTTCATGGCTACACCTTC. The V and J genes are TRBV28 and TRBJ1-2, with no clear D. The V gene's germline CDR1 is MDHEN and CDR2 SYDVKM. Trimming took 7 bases from V and 6 from J, leaving 12 bases between them. This CDR3 has 12 residues.

The chain has TRBV6-5 and TRBJ1-2; 9 bases match TRBD1. The CDR3 sequence is 14 residues long. From germline, CDR1 is MNHEY and CDR2 SVGAGI. J lost 0 bases, V lost 6 bases, and 2 bases had no gene match. The CDR3 reads CASRTGGSNYGYTF. Here the CDR3 DNA reads TGTGCCAGCAGGACAGGGGGATCTAACTATGGCTACACCTTC.

The V gene is TRBV20-1, the J gene TRBJ1-2; D possibly corresponds to TRBD1 (6 bases). The CDR3 loop spans 12 amino acids. V was trimmed by 7 bases and J by 4 bases, leaving 13 bases between them. The germline V gene has CDR1 DFQATT and CDR2 SNEGSKA (reference sequence). The CDR3 DNA follows: TGCAGTGTCCCGGACAGCCTCTATGGCTACACCTTC. Translating it yields CSVPDSLYGYTF.

This clonotype occurred once. The chain has TRBV6-2 or TRBV6-3 and TRBJ1-2; a possible D gene is TRBD1 (6 bases). The CDR3 extends over 14 amino acids. Germline V lookup: CDR1 MNHEY, CDR2 SVGEGT. Trimming removed 5 bases at V and 5 bases at J, with 15 bases between. The CDR3 spells CASSQRQGWYGYTF. CDR3 bases: TGTGCCAGCAGTCAACGCCAGGGGTGGTATGGCTACACCTTC.

This clonotype appeared a few times. V and J are TRBV5-1 and TRBJ1-2; TRBD1 matches at 7 bases. Trimming cost V 3 bases and J 4 bases; bases outside gene matches: 9. CDR3 size: 15 residues. Germline V gene lookup returns CDR1 SGHRS and CDR2 YFSETQ. This CDR3 reads CASSSDGQDIYGYTF. The CDR3 region has the DNA TGCGCCAGCAGCTCCGACGGACAGGATATCTATGGCTACACCTTC.

This rearrangement joins TRBV20-1 to TRBJ1-4; D is undetermined. The V and J ends lost 0 bases and 6 bases respectively, with 14 bases between them. This CDR3 region has 15 residues. Germline lookup yields CDR1 DFQATT and CDR2 SNEGSKA (reference sequence). CDR3 nucleotide sequence: TGCAGTGCTAGAGATCATAGGGTTTCGGATGAAAAACTGTTTTTT. This codes for CSARDHRVSDEKLFF.

The rearrangement uses TRBV6-1 and TRBJ2-4; unclear D gene. V lost 2 bases and J lost 6, with 8 bases in between. CDR3 size: 13 residues. Germline V CDR1 and CDR2: MNHNS, SASEGT. The CDR3 is CASSESQANIQYF. In nucleotides, the CDR3 is TGTGCCAGCAGTGAATCTCAAGCAAACATTCAGTACTTC.

V gene TRBV7-9 combines with J gene TRBJ1-1; D call uncertain. Germline-derived CDR1 and CDR2 are SEHNR and FQNEAQ (reference sequence). The CDR3 consists of 14 residues. Trimming removed 1 base at V and 2 bases at J, with 8 bases between. CDR3 sequence (DNA): TGTGCCAGCAGCTTAGTATCAGATAACACTGAAGCTTTCTTT. The encoded protein is CASSLVSDNTEAFF.

The chain couples TRBV27 to TRBJ2-1, with 16 bases lining up with TRBD2. J lost 13 bases, V lost 3 bases, and 6 bases had no gene match. CDR1 is MNHEY and CDR2 is SMNVEV in the germline V gene (reference sequence). The CDR3 consists of 15 residues. The CDR3 DNA sequence: TGTGCCAGCAGTTTCCCTGGGACTAGCGGGAGGGCTCAGTTCTTC. Its translation is CASSFPGTSGRAQFF.

V is TRBV4-1 and J is TRBJ2-7, with 13 bases that match TRBD2. V trimming: 2 bases; J trimming: 4 bases; junction bases outside the gene matches: 2. CDR3 length: 15 amino acids. The germline gives CDR1 MGHRA, CDR2 YSYEKL. In DNA form, the CDR3 reads TGCGCCAGCAGCCAAAGGACTAGCGGGGGTTACGAGCAGTACTTC. Translated, it gives CASSQRTSGGYEQYF.